This TCR beta chain derives from a study of CXCR3-negative and CXCR3-positive naive CD8 T cells (dated by TCRdb to between 2018 and 2021). Study-level background: In total, around 140 million TRB reads were obtained, or roughly 1.5 +/- 0.3 million reads per library. The diversity and physicochemical repertoire analyses included some 11 donors pooled from two independent experiments. For the TRBV-TRBJ cluster analysis, the naive subsets came from 5 or 6 donors, while the memory cells came from 3 donors. Results the study describes overall, beyond this receptor: Freshly isolated PBMCs were used for most assays because CXCR3 expression partially decreased after cryopreservation. TRBV-TRBJ usage was similar between naive CXCR3-negative and CXCR3-positive cells from the same donor, while memory cells showed distinct patterns. Because surface CD5, which is linked to self-reactivity in mice, was comparable between the naive subsets, TCR interaction strength was also inferred from TRB CDR3 physicochemical properties. TRB CDR3s from CXCR3-positive naive cells showed higher hydrophobicity (lower Kidera factor 4), lower energy, and higher strength and volume indices than CXCR3-negative naive cells. Comparably high repertoire diversity was found in both naive subsets, whereas much lower repertoire diversity was found in memory CD8+ T cells.

Sequenced using a NextSeq 550. The Human TCR Profiling Kit (MiLaboratory) was used to make UMI-labeled 5' RACE TRB cDNA libraries. The full amount of extracted RNA was used for cDNA synthesis, and the full amount of resulting cDNA was used for PCR amplification. The libraries were made side by side, with each library going through the same number of PCR cycles. As for how the authors treated the data: About 50,000 +/- 10,000 unique UMI-labeled TRB cDNA molecules per library were extracted with MIGEC and MiXCR, with at least two reads per UMI required. On average, roughly 40,000 +/- 10,000 functional in-frame TRB CDR3 nucleotide clonotypes lacking stop codons were found per library. Diversity metrics, including normalized Shannon-Wiener and Chao1, were computed in VDJtools after downsampling to 5000 UMI-labeled TRB molecules per sample. Clonotype-size-weighted physicochemical properties of the central five CDR3 residues (interaction energy, strength, volume and Kidera factor 4) were computed in VDJtools. TCRdb reprocessed the reads, reporting each CDR3 protein sequence once and no DNA. TCRdb, not the authors, supplied the V and J calls. The sample table records tens of thousands of distinct CDR3 sequences. Clones ranked in the top ten supply approximately 0.99% of the sample.

Each CD8+ T cell subset was flow-sorted in triplicate, with roughly 300,000 cells per subset placed directly into RLT lysis buffer. To exclude memory contaminants, naive CD8+ T cells were stringently defined as CD45RO-CCR7+CD27+CD95-. Peripheral blood mononuclear cells were isolated from buffy coats by standard density gradient centrifugation. A FACSAria III was used to flow-sort naive CXCR3-negative and CXCR3-positive CD8+ T cells. Total RNA was extracted from sorted cells using an RNeasy Mini Kit. Regarding this clonotype: The specificity of this receptor is unknown.

Including cysteine and phenylalanine, the CDR3 has 16 amino acids. DNA is not recorded here. For CDR1 and CDR2, the germline V gene lists MNHEY and SVGAGI. This TCR came from a human donor in good health. Some clones in this sample may be carry-over from other donors' samples. Recombination connected TRBV6-5 to TRBJ2-7; absent DNA, TCRdb's TRBD1 call cannot be checked. The specimen was naive CXCR3- CD8+ T cells from blood. Taken with the paper, the label for cell subset or site translates to: CD45RO-CCR7+CD27+CD95- naive CD8+ T cells lacking CXCR3 (TNR3-). The CDR3 corresponds to CASSYSFPGDGGEQYF.